One and the same sample provided the 17 T cell receptor beta chains below, sequenced in a study of CD8 T cells in Susac syndrome. Random hexamers primed reverse transcription of about 0.45 to 1 ug RNA. One entry per CDR3 protein, called by TCRdb with MiXCR from the immunoSEQ multiplex PCR reads. The sample yields roughly 120,000 distinct CDR3 sequences, 85% to 95% seen once. The sample was CD4+ T cells from PBMCs. The receptors were gathered from a human donor with multiple sclerosis.

This chain joins TRBV27 and TRBJ2-3; 14 bases are a match to TRBD2. The junction had 7 bases not matched to a gene; V was cut back by 5 bases and J by 0 bases. The CDR3 is 18 residues long. Germline V gives CDR1 MNHEY, CDR2 SMNVEV (reference sequence). The CDR3 loop is CASSLGLAGGASTDTQYF. CDR3 nucleotides: TGTGCCAGCAGTCTCGGACTAGCGGGGGGAGCTAGCACAGATACGCAGTATTTT.

The CDR3 coding sequence is TGTGCCAGCAGCTTGGACCGCAGGTCACCTAATGAAAAACTGTTTTTT. Its protein is CASSLDRRSPNEKLFF. The rearrangement links TRBV7-9 to TRBJ1-4; D unclear. V was trimmed by 3 bases and J by 3 bases, leaving 14 bases between them. CDR1 and CDR2 from the germline V gene are SEHNR and FQNEAQ (reference sequence). This CDR3 is 16 amino acids long.

The rearrangement joins TRBV5-1 to TRBJ2-2, with TRBD1 identical over 10 bases. The germline V gene has CDR1 SGHRS and CDR2 YFSETQ. J gave up 7 bases and V 3 bases, and 6 bases lay outside the gene matches. This CDR3 contains 15 residues. The CDR3 protein is CASSSTGGRGGELFF. CDR3 DNA sequence: TGCGCCAGCAGCTCGACAGGGGGCCGTGGCGGGGAGCTGTTTTTT. The whole variable domain, filled in from reference TRBV5-1 and TRBJ2-2, reads KAGVTQTPRYLIKTRGQQVTLSCSPISGHRSVSWYQQTPGQGLQFLFEYFSETQRNKGNFPGRFSGRQFSNSRSEMNVSTLELGDSALYLCASSSTGGRGGELFFGEGSRLTVL.

This clonotype came up once. The chain employs TRBV2 and TRBJ2-4; D uncertain. This CDR3 is built from 10 residues. Germline values: CDR1 SNHLY, CDR2 FYNNEI. The CDR3 region is CAQGKNIQYF. DNA for the CDR3: TGTGCACAAGGCAAAAACATTCAGTACTTC.

V gene TRBV20-1 combines with J gene TRBJ2-7, with D tentatively TRBD1 or TRBD2 (5 bases each). The germline V and J ends were trimmed by 0 bases and 4 bases, with 16 bases remaining between them. The CDR3 has 15 amino acids. Germline-derived CDR1 and CDR2 are DFQATT and SNEGSKA (reference sequence). CDR3 amino acids: CSARDLDGTGYEQYF. DNA for the CDR3: TGCAGTGCTAGAGATCTAGACGGGACGGGGTACGAGCAGTACTTC.

The chain is built from TRBV9 and TRBJ1-2; D is possibly TRBD1 (6 bases). Germline V gene lookup returns CDR1 SGDLS and CDR2 YYNGEE. This CDR3 spans 15 amino acids. V dropped 0 bases and J dropped 4 bases, with 13 bases sitting between them. The CDR3 spells CASSVASGGSYGYTF. The CDR3 DNA is TGTGCCAGCAGCGTAGCATCCGGGGGCAGCTATGGCTACACCTTC.

The chain joins TRBV6-5 to TRBJ2-3; the D gene is possibly TRBD2 (5 bases). The V end lost 0 bases, the J end lost 1 base, and 14 bases lay between the germline ends. Germline-derived CDR1 and CDR2 are MNHEY and SVGAGI. The CDR3 loop spans 17 amino acids. In DNA, the CDR3 is TGTGCCAGCAGTTACTCGATTTTGAGGACTCGCACAGATACGCAGTATTTT. Encoded protein: CASSYSILRTRTDTQYF.

The rearrangement uses TRBV27 and TRBJ2-1; TRBD2 agrees at 7 bases. Germline lookup yields CDR1 MNHEY and CDR2 SMNVEV (reference sequence). CDR3 length: 15 residues. The J segment lost 2 bases and the V segment lost 5 bases, leaving 6 bases of the junction unmatched. CDR3: CASSQTSVPYNEQFF. DNA of the CDR3: TGTGCCAGCAGTCAAACTAGCGTCCCCTACAATGAGCAGTTCTTC.

This rearrangement joins TRBV29-1 to TRBJ2-6; no definite D call. Germline values: CDR1 SQVTM, CDR2 ANQGSEA. V lost 4 bases, J lost 0 bases, and 13 bases lay in between. The CDR3 sequence is 16 residues long. Here the CDR3 DNA reads TGCAGCGTTGCCCTCTTGCCTACCTCTGGGGCCAACGTCCTGACTTTC. It is translated as CSVALLPTSGANVLTF.

The V call is TRBV20-1, the J call TRBJ1-1, with no clear D. Germline CDR1 reads DFQATT; CDR2 reads SNEGSKA (reference sequence). This CDR3 contains 13 residues. V was trimmed by 5 bases and J by 1 base, leaving 11 bases between them. CDR3 in amino acids: CSAPEGGNTEAFF. The CDR3 nucleotides read TGCAGTGCTCCGGAAGGAGGGAACACTGAAGCTTTCTTT.

The CDR3 DNA reads as TGTGCCAGCAGCTTAAATAGGGATGAAAAACTGTTTTTT. Amino acids: CASSLNRDEKLFF. The V call is TRBV7-2, the J call TRBJ1-4, with D uncertain. CDR1 and CDR2 from the germline V gene are SGHTA and FQGNSA. V was clipped by 2 bases and J by 6 bases, with 7 bases between them. The CDR3 totals 13 residues.

The chain is built from TRBV20-1 and TRBJ2-7; D could derive from TRBD1 or TRBD2 (6 bases each). This CDR3 has 17 residues. Trimming took off 5 bases at V and 3 bases at J, with 26 bases between the two ends. Per germline, CDR1 DFQATT and CDR2 SNEGSKA (reference sequence). The CDR3 loop is CSASSGPRGLKDYEQYF. The CDR3 bases are TGCAGTGCTTCTTCAGGGCCACGGGGGCTTAAAGACTACGAGCAGTACTTC.

The V call is TRBV7-2, the J call TRBJ2-5; TRBD1 is a possible D gene (6 bases). CDR1 is SGHTA and CDR2 is FQGNSA in the germline V gene. V gave up 2 bases and J gave up 7 bases, with 17 bases separating them. The CDR3 covers 15 residues. The CDR3 loop reads CASSLQSGAKGTQYF. The CDR3 region has the DNA TGTGCCAGCAGCTTACAATCAGGGGCCAAAGGGACCCAGTACTTC.

The V and J genes are TRBV15 and TRBJ2-2; D remains ambiguous. Per germline, CDR1 LNHNV and CDR2 YYDKDF (reference sequence). The CDR3 is 15 amino acids. The germline V and J ends were trimmed by 0 bases and 4 bases, with 9 bases remaining between them. In DNA, the CDR3 is TGTGCCACCAGCAGAGATATGAAGGGCACCGGGGAGCTGTTTTTT. Its protein product is CATSRDMKGTGELFF.

This clonotype has a single count. This rearrangement joins TRBV6-1 to TRBJ2-3, with 10 bases aligning to TRBD2. V was pared by 5 bases and J by 6 bases, with 20 bases of the junction left unmatched. The CDR3 spans 19 residues. Germline V CDR1 and CDR2: MNHNS, SASEGT. The DNA of the CDR3 is TGTGCCAGCAGTCCCCTCCCCGGTAGCGGGGGGCAGGGGTGGGATACGCAGTATTTT. Protein sequence: CASSPLPGSGGQGWDTQYF.

Only one count was recorded for this clonotype. The V gene is TRBV19, the J gene TRBJ2-1; 8 bases match TRBD2. Germline CDR1 LNHDA, CDR2 SQIVND (reference sequence). The ends lost 10 bases at V and 5 bases at J; junction bases unmatched: 4. The CDR3 has 12 amino acids. The CDR3 region has the DNA TGTGCCACTAGCGGGCCCCACAATGAGCAGTTCTTC. Its translation is CATSGPHNEQFF.

The genes are TRBV29-1 and TRBJ2-2, with D perhaps being TRBD1 or TRBD2 (6 bases each). The CDR3 spans 13 residues. V lost 6 bases and J lost 7, with 15 bases in between. Germline values: CDR1 SQVTM, CDR2 ANQGSEA. The CDR3: CSVTAGHVGELFF. The CDR3 coding sequence is TGCAGCGTCACGGCGGGACATGTCGGGGAGCTGTTTTTT.